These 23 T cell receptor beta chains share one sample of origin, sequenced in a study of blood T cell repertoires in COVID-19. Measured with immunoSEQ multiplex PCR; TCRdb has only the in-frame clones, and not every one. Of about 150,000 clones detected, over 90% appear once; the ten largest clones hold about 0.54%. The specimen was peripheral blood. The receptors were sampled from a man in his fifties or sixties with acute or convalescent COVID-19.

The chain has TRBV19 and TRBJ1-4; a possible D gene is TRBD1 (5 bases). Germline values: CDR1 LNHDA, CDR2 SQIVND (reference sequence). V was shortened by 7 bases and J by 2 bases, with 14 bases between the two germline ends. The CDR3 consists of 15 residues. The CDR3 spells CASIPGGATNEKLFF. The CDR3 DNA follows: TGTGCCAGTATCCCCGGAGGGGCGACTAATGAAAAACTGTTTTTT.

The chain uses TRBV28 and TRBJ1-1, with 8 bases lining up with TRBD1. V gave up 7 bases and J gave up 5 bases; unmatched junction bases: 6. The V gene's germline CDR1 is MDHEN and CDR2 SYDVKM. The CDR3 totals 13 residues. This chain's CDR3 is CASIQGVLTEAFF. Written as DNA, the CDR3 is TGTGCCAGCATACAGGGGGTGTTGACTGAAGCTTTCTTT.

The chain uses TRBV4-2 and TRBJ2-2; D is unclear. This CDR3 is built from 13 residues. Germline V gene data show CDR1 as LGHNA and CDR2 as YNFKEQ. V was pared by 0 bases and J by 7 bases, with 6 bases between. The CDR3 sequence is CASSQDFGGELFF. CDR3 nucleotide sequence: TGTGCCAGCAGCCAAGATTTCGGCGGGGAGCTGTTTTTT.

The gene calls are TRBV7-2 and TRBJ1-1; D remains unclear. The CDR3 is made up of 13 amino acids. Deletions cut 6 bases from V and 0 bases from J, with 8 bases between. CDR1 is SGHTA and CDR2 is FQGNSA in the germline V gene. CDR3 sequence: CASSRRMNTEAFF. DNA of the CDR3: TGTGCCAGCAGTAGGAGGATGAACACTGAAGCTTTCTTT.

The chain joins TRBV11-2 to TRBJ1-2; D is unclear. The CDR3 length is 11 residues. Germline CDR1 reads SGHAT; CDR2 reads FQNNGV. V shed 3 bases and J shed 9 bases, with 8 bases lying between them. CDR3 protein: CASSLYSSYTF. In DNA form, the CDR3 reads TGTGCCAGCAGCTTGTACAGCAGCTACACCTTC.

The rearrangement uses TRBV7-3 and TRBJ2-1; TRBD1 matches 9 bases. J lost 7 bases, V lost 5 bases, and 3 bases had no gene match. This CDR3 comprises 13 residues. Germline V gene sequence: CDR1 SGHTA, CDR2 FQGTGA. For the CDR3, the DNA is TGTGCCAGCAGCCGGGACAGGGAAAATGAGCAGTTCTTC. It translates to CASSRDRENEQFF.

The CDR3 nucleotides are TGTGCCAGCAGCCGAGGATTGGGAGGATACGAGCAGTACTTC. Protein sequence: CASSRGLGGYEQYF. The chain employs TRBV6-6 and TRBJ2-7, with TRBD2 as a possible D gene (6 bases). The germline V gene encodes CDR1 MNHNY and CDR2 SVGAGI (reference sequence). V was cut by 6 bases and J by 4 bases, with 16 bases left in between. The CDR3 consists of 14 residues.

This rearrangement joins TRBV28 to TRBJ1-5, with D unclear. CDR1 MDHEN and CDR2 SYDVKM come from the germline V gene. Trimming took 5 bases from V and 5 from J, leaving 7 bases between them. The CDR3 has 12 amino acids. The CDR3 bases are TGTGCCAGCAGTCCCCCCTATCAGCCCCAGCATTTT. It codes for CASSPPYQPQHF. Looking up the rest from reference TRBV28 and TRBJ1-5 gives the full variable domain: DVKVTQSSRYLVKRTGEKVFLECVQDMDHENMFWYRQDPGLGLRLIYFSYDVKMKEKGDIPEGYSVSREKKERFSLILESASTNQTSMYLCASSPPYQPQHFGDGTRLSIL.

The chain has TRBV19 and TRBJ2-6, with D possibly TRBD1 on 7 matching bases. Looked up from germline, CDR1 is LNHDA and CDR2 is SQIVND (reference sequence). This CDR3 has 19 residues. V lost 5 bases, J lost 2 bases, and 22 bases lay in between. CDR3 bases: TGTGCCAGTAGTTTCCACAGGGGCGGGACAAAGACTGGGGCCAACGTCCTGACTTTC. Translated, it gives CASSFHRGGTKTGANVLTF.

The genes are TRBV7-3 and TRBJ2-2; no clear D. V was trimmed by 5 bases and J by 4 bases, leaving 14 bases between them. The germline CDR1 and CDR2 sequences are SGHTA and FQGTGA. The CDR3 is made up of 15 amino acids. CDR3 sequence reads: CASSPVASSTGELFF. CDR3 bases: TGTGCCAGCAGCCCGGTAGCTTCTAGCACCGGGGAGCTGTTTTTT.

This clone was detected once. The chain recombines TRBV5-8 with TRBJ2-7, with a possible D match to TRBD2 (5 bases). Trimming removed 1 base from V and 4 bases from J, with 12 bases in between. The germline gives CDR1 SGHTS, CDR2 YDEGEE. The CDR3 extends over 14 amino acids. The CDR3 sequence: CASSLLSGPYEQYV. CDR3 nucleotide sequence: TGTGCCAGCAGCTTGTTGAGCGGTCCTTACGAGCAGTACGTC.

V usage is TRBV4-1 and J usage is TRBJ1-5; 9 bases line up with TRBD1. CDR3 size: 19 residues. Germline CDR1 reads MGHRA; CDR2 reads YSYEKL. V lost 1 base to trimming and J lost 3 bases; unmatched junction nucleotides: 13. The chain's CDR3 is CASSQASLTTGGYNQPQHF. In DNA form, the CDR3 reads TGCGCCAGCAGCCAAGCGTCCTTGACGACAGGGGGATACAATCAGCCCCAGCATTTT.

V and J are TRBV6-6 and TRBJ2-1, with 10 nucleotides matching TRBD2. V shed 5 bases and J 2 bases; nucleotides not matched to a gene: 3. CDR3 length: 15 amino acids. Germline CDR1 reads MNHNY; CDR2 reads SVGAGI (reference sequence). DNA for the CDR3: TGTGCCAGCAGTCTACTAGCGGGAACCTACAATGAGCAGTTCTTC. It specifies CASSLLAGTYNEQFF.

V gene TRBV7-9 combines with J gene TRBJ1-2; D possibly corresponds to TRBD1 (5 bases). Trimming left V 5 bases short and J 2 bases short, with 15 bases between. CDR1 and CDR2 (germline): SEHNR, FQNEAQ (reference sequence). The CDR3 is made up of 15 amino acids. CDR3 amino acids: CASSPARQINYGYTF. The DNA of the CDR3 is TGTGCCAGCAGCCCCGCCCGACAGATCAACTATGGCTACACCTTC.

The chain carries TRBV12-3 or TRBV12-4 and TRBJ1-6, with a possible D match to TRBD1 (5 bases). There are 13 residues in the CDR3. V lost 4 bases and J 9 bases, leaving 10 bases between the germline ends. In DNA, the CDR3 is TGTGCCAGCAGTTCCGGACACACTTCACCCCTCCACTTT. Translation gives CASSSGHTSPLHF.

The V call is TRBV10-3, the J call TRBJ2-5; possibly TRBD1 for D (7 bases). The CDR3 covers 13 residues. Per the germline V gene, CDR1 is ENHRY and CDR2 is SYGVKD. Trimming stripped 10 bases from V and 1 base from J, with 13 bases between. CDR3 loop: CATQGGLQETQYF. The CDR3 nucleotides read TGTGCCACCCAGGGGGGTCTCCAAGAGACCCAGTACTTC.

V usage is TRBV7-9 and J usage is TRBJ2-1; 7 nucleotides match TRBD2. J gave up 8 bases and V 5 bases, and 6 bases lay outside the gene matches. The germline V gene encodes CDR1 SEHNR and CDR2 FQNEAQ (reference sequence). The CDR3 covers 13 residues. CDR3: CASSGSGTHEQFF. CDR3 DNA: TGTGCCAGCAGCGGGAGCGGGACCCATGAGCAGTTCTTC.

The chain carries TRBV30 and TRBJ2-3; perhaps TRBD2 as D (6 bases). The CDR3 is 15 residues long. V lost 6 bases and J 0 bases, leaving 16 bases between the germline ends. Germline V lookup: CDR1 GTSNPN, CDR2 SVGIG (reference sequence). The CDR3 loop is CACHLPRGSTDTQYF. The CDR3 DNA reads TGTGCCTGCCACCTTCCGCGGGGAAGCACAGATACGCAGTATTTT.

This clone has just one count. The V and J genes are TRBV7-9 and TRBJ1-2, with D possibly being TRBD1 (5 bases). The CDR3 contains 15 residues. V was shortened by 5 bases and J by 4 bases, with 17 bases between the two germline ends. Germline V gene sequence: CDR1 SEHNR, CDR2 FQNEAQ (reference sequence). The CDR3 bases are TGTGCCAGCAGCGCTACCCCCAGGGTTGGCTATGGCTACACCTTC. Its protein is CASSATPRVGYGYTF.

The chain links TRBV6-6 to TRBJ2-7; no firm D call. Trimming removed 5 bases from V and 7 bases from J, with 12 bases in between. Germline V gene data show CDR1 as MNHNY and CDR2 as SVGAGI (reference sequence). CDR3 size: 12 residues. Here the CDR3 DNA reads TGTGCCAGCAGTCGGACCGCCGGGGAGCAGTACGTC. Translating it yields CASSRTAGEQYV.

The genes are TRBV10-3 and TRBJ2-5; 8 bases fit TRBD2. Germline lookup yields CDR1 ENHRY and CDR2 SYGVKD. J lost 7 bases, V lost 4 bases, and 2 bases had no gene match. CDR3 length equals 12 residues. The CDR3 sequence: CAISVGRGTQYF. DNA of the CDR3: TGTGCCATCAGTGTCGGGAGGGGGACCCAGTACTTC.

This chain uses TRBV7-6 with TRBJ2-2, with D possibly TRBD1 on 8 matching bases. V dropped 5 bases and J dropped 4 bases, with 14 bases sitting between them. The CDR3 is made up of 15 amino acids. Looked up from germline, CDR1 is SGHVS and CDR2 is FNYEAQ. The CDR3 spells CASSQDREGTGELFF. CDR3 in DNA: TGTGCCAGCAGCCAGGACAGGGAGGGCACCGGGGAGCTGTTTTTT.

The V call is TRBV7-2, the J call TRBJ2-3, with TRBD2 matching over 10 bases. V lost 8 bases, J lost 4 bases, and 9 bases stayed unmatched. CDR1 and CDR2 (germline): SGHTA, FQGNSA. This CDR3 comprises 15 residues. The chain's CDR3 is CASSSSGGRADTQYF. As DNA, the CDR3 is TGTGCCAGCTCAAGTAGCGGGGGGCGGGCAGATACGCAGTATTTT.